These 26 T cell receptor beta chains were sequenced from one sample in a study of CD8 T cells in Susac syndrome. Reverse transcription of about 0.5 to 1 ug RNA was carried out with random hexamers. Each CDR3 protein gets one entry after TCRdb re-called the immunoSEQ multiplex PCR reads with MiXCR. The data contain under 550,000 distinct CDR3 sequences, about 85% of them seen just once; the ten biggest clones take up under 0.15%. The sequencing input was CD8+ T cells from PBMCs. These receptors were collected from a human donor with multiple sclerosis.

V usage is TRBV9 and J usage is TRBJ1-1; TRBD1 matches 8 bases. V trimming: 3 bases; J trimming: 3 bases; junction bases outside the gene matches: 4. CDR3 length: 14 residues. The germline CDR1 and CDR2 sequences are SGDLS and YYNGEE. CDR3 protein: CASSALTGDTEAFF. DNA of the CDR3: TGTGCCAGCAGCGCCTTGACAGGGGACACTGAAGCTTTCTTT.

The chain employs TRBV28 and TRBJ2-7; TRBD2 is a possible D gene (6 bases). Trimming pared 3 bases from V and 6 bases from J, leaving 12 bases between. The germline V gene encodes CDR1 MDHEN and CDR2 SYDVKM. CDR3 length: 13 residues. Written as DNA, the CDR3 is TGTGCCAGCAGTTTTTATGACGGGGGCGAGCAGTACTTC. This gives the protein CASSFYDGGEQYF. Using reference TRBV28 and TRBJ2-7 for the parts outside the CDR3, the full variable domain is DVKVTQSSRYLVKRTGEKVFLECVQDMDHENMFWYRQDPGLGLRLIYFSYDVKMKEKGDIPEGYSVSREKKERFSLILESASTNQTSMYLCASSFYDGGEQYFGPGTRLTVT.

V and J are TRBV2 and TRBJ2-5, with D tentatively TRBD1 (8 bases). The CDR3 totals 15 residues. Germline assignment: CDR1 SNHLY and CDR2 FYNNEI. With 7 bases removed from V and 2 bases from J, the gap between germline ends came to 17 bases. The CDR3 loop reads CASIGGQGGQETQYF. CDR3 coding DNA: TGTGCCAGCATCGGAGGACAGGGAGGGCAAGAGACCCAGTACTTC.

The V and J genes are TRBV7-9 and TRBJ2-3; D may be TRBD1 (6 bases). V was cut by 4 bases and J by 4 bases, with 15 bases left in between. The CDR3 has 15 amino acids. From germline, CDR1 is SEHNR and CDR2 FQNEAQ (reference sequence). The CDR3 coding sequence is TGTGCCAGCAGCTCTCAGGGGTGGGTCCCAGATACGCAGTATTTT. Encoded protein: CASSSQGWVPDTQYF.

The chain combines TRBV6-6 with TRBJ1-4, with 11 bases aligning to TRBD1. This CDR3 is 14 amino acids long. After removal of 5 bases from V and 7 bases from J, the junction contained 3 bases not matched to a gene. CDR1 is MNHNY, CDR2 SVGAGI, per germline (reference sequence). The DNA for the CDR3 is TGTGCCAGCAGTGGACAGGGGGCAGGTGAAAAACTGTTTTTT. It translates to CASSGQGAGEKLFF.

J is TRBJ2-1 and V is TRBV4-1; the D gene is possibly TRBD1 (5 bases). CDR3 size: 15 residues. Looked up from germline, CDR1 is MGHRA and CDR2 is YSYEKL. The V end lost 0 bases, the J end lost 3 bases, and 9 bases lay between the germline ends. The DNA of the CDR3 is TGCGCCAGCAGCCAAGAGCGACAGAACTACAATGAGCAGTTCTTC. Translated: CASSQERQNYNEQFF.

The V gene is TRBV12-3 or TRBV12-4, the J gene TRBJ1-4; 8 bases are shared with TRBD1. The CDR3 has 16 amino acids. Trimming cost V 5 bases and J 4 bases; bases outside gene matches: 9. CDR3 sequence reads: CASSRPQGGDNEKLFF. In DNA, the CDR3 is TGTGCCAGCAGTCGCCCACAGGGGGGCGATAATGAAAAACTGTTTTTT.

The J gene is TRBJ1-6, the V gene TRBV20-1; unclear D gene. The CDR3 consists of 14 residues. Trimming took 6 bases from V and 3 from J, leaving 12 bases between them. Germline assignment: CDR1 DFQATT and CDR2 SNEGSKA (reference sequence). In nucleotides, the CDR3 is TGCAGTGCGCTCGGACGGTTCTATAATTCACCCCTCCACTTT. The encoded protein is CSALGRFYNSPLHF.

CDR3 in amino acids: CASRYRGGNTEAFF. Written as DNA, the CDR3 is TGTGCCAGCAGGTACAGGGGGGGGAACACTGAAGCTTTCTTT. The chain combines TRBV5-4 with TRBJ1-1, with 8 bases that match TRBD1. Germline CDR1 is SGHNT and CDR2 is YYREEE (reference sequence). The CDR3 has 14 residues. Losses at the gene ends were 5 bases for V and 1 base for J; bases not matched to a gene: 4.

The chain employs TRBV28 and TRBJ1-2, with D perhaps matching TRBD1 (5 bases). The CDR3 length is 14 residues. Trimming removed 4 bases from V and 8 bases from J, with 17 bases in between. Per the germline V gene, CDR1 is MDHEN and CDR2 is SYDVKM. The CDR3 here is CASSSLTALDGYTF. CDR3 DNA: TGTGCCAGCAGTTCCCTGACAGCTCTTGACGGCTACACCTTC.

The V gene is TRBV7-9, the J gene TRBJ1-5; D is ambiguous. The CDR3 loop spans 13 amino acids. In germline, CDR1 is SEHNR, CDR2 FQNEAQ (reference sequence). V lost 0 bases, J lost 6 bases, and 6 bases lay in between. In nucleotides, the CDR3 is TGTGCCAGCAGCTTAGCGTCGGGTCAGCCCCAGCATTTT. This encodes CASSLASGQPQHF.

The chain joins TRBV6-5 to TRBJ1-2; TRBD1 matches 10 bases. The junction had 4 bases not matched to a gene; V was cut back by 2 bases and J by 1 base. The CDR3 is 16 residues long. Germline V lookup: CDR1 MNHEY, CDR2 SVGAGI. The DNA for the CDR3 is TGTGCCAGCAGTTACGGGACAGGGGTGGTTAACTATGGCTACACCTTC. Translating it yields CASSYGTGVVNYGYTF.

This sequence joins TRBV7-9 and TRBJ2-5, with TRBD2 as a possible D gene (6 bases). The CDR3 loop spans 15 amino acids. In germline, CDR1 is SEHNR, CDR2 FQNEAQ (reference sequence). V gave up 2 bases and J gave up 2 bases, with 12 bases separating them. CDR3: CASSLTSPSQETQYF. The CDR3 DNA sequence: TGTGCCAGCAGCTTAACTAGCCCCTCGCAAGAGACCCAGTACTTC.

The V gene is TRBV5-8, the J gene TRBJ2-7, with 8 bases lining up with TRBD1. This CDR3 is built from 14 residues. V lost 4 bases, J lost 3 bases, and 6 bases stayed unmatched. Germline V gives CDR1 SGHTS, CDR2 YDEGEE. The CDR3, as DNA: TGTGCCAGCAGCAACCGGGACAGGTTCTACGAGCAGTACTTC. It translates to CASSNRDRFYEQYF.

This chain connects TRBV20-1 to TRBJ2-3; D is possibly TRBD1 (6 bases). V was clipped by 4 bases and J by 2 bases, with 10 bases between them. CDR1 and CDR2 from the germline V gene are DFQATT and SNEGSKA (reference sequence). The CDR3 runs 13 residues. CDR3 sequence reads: CSATWTVTDTQYF. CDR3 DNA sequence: TGCAGTGCTACTTGGACAGTCACAGATACGCAGTATTTT.

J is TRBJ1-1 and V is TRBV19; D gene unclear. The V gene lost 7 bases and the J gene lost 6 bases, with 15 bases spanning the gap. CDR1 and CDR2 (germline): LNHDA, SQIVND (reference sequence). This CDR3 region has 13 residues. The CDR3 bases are TGTGCCAGTATGGACCTCTTAGGGCCTGAAGCTTTCTTT. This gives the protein CASMDLLGPEAFF.

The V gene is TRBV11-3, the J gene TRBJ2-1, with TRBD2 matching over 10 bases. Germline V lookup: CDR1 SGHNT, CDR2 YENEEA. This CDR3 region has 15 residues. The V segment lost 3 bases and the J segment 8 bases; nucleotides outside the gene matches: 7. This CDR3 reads CASSFIAGGSDEQFF. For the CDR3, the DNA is TGTGCCAGCAGCTTTATAGCGGGAGGAAGCGATGAGCAGTTCTTC.

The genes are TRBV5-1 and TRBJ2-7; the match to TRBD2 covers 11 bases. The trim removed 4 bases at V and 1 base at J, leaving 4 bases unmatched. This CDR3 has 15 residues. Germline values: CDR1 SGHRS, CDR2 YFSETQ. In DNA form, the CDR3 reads TGCGCCAGCAGCATGACTAGCGGGGATTCCTACGAGCAGTACTTC. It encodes CASSMTSGDSYEQYF.

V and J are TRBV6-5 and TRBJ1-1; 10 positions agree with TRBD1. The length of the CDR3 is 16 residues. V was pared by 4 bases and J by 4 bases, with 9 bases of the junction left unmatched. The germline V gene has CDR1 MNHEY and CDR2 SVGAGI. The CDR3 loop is CASSLFDRQGATEAFF. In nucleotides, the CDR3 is TGTGCCAGCAGTTTATTTGACAGACAGGGGGCCACTGAAGCTTTCTTT.

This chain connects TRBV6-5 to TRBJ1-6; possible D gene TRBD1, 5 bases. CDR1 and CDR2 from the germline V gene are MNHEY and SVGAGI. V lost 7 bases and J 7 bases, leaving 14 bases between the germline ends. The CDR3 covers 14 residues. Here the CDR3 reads CASNPGTLNSPLHF. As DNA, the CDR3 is TGTGCCAGCAACCCCGGGACTCTAAATTCACCCCTCCACTTT.

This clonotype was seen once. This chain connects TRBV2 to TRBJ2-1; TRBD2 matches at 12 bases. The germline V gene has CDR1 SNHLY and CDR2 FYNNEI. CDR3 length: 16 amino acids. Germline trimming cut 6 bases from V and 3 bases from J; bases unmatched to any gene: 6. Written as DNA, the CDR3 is TGTGCCAGCAGCTGGACTAGCGGGGAGAACTACAATGAGCAGTTCTTC. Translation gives CASSWTSGENYNEQFF.

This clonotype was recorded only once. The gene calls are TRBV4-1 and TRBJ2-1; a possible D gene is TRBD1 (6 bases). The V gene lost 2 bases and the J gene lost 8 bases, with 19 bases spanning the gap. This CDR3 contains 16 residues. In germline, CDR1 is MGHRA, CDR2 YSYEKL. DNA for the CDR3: TGCGCCAGCAGCCAACTAAATACAGGGTTCTCTCATGAGCAGTTCTTC. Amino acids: CASSQLNTGFSHEQFF.

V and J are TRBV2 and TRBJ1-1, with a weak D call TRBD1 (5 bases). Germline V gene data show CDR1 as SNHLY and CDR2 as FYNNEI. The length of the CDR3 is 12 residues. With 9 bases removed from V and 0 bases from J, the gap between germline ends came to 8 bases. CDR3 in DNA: TGTGCCAGAGGGGAATTGAACACTGAAGCTTTCTTT. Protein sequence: CARGELNTEAFF. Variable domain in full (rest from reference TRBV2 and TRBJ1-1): EPEVTQTPSHQVTQMGQEVILRCVPISNHLYFYWYRQILGQKVEFLVSFYNNEISEKSEIFDDQFSVERPDGSNFTLKIRSTKLEDSAMYFCARGELNTEAFFGQGTRLTVV.

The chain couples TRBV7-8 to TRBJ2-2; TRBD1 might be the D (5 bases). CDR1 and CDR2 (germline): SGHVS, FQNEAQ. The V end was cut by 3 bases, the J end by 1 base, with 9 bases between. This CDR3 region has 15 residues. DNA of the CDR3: TGTGCCAGCAGCTTCGAAAGGGGGAACACCGGGGAGCTGTTTTTT. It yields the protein CASSFERGNTGELFF.

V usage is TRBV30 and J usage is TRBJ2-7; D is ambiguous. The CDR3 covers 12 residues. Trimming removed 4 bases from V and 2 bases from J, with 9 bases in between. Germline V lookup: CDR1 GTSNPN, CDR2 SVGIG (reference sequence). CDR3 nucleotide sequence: TGTGCCTGGAACGGCGGACCCTACGAGCAGTACTTC. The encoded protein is CAWNGGPYEQYF.

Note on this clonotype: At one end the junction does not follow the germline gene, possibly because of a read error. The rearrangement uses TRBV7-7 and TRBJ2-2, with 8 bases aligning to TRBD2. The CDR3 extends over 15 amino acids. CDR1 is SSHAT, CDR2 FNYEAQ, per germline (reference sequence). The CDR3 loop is CASSPREGRTGELFF. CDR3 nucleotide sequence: TGTGCTAGCAGCCCACGGGAGGGCCGCACCGGGGAGCTGTTTTTT.